This TCR beta chain was retrieved from a study of OX40 agonist ivuxolimab in advanced cancers. Study context: It was ivuxolimab, an agonistic anti-OX40 (CD134) antibody, that patients were treated with. Melanoma, hepatocellular carcinoma, head and neck or renal cell cancer occurred in dose-escalation patients.

Broader study findings: The 0.1-3.0 mg/kg partial responders had among the lowest clonal expansion.

This CDR3 is built from 14 residues. Germline CDR1 and CDR2: SGHVS and FNYEAQ. The trim removed 1 base at V and 3 bases at J, leaving 1 base unmatched. Regarding this clone: Its target is not known.

Repertoires were generated with immunoSEQ multiplex PCR, while TCRdb's copy carries only in-frame clones and drops some. The sample lists some 42,000 clones; around 84% were seen once. The chain uses TRBV7-6 and TRBJ2-7, with 9 positions matching TRBD1. Sequences were derived from CD4+ or CD8+ T cells sorted from blood, sampled in a trial of the OX40 agonist ivuxolimab. The clonotype was recovered from an adult with an advanced solid tumor such as melanoma, head and neck, liver or kidney cancer. The CDR3 region has the DNA TGTGCCAGCAGCTTAGGACAGGGGGGCTACGAGCAGTACTTC. This sequence encodes CASSLGQGGYEQYF.